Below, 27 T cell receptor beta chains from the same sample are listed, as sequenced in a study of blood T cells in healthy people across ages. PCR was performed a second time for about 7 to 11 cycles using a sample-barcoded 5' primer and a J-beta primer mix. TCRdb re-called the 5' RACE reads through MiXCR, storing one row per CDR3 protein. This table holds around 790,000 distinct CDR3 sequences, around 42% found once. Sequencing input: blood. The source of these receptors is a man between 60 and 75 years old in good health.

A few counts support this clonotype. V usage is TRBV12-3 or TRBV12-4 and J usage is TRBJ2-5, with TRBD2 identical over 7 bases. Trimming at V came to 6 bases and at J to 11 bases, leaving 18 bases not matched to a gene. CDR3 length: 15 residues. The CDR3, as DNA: TGTGCCAGCAGAGAGAGGCTAGCGGCGTACAATGAGCAGTACTTC. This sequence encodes CASRERLAAYNEQYF.

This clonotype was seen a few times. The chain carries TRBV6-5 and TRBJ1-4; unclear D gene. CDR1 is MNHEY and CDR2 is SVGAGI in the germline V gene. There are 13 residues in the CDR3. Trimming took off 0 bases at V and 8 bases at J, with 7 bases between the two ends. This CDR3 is CASSYSSVEKLFF. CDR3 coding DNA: TGTGCCAGCAGTTACTCGTCGGTGGAAAAACTGTTTTTT.

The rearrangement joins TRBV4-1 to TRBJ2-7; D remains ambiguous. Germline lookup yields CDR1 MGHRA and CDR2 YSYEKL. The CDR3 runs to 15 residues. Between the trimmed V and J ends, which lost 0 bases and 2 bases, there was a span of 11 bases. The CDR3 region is CASSQELYRAYEQYF. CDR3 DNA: TGCGCCAGCAGCCAAGAATTGTACCGGGCCTACGAGCAGTACTTC.

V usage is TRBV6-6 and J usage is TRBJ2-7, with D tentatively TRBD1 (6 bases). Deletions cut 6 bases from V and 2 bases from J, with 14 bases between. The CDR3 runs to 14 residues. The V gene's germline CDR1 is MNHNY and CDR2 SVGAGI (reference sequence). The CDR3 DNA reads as TGTGCCAGCAGGTACCGGGACATAGCCTACGAGCAGTACTTC. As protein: CASRYRDIAYEQYF.

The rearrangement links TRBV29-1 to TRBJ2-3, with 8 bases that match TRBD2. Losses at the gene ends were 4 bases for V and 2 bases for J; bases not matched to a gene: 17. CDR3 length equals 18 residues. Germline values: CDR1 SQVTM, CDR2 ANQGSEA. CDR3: CSVVFPSGYKNHTDTQYF. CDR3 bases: TGCAGCGTTGTTTTCCCTAGCGGGTACAAAAACCACACAGATACGCAGTATTTT.

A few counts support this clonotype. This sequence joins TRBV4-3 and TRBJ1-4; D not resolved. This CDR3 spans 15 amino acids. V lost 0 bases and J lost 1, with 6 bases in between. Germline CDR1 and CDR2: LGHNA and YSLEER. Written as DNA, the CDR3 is TGCGCCAGCAGCCAAGAGAGAGTAACTAATGAAAAACTGTTTTTT. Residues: CASSQERVTNEKLFF.

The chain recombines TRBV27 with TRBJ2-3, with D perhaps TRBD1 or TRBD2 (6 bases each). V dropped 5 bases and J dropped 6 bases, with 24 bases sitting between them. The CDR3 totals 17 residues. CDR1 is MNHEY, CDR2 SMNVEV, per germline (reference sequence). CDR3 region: CASSVLRDTLGGDTQYF. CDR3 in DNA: TGTGCCAGCAGTGTCCTCCGGGACACCCTAGGGGGGGATACGCAGTATTTT.

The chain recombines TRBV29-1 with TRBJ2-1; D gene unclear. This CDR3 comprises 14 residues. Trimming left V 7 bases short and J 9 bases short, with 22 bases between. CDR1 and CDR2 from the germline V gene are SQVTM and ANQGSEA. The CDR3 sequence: CSASTDIIVIEQFF. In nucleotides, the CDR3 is TGCAGCGCCTCCACGGATATTATTGTTATTGAGCAGTTCTTC.

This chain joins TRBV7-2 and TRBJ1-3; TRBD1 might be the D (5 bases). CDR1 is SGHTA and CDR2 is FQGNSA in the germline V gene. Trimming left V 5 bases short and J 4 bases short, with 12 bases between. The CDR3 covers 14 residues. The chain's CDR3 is CASSPGTVGNTIYF. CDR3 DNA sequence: TGTGCCAGCAGCCCCGGGACGGTGGGAAACACCATATATTTT.

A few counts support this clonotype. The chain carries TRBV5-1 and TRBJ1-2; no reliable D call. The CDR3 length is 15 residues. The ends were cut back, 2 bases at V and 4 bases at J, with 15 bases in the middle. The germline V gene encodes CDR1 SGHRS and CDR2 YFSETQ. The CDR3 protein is CASSLSFMESYGYTF. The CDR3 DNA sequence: TGCGCCAGCAGCTTAAGTTTTATGGAGAGCTATGGCTACACCTTC. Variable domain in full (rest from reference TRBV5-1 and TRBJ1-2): KAGVTQTPRYLIKTRGQQVTLSCSPISGHRSVSWYQQTPGQGLQFLFEYFSETQRNKGNFPGRFSGRQFSNSRSEMNVSTLELGDSALYLCASSLSFMESYGYTFGSGTRLTVV.

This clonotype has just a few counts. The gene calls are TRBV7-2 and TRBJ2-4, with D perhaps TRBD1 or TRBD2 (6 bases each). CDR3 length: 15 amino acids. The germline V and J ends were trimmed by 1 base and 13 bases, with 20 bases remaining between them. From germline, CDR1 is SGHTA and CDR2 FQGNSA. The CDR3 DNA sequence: TGTGCCAGCAGCTTAGATTCCGGGGGCTTGGGAGAGCAGTACTTC. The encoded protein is CASSLDSGGLGEQYF.

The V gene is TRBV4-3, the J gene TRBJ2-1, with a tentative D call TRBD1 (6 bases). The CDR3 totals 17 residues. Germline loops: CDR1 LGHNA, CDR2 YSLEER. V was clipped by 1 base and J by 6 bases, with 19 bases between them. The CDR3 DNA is TGCGCCAGCAGCCAAGGAATCGCAGGGGATTTTGGCAATGAGCAGTTCTTC. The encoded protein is CASSQGIAGDFGNEQFF.

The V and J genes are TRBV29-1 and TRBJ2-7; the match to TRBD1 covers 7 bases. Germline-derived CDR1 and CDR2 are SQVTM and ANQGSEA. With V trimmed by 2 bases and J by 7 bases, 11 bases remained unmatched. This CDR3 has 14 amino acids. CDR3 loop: CSVELGGTANEQYF. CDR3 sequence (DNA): TGCAGCGTTGAACTAGGTGGGACAGCCAATGAGCAGTACTTC.

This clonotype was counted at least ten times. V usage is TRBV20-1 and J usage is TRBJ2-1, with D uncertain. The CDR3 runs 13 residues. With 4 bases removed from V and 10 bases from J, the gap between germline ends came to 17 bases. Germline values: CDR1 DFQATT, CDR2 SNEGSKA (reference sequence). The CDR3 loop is CSATTALVGEQFF. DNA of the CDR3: TGCAGTGCTACCACCGCCCTTGTCGGAGAGCAGTTCTTC.

The CDR3, as DNA: TGCAGTGCCCCGAACCAGGGGTGGAATGAGCAGTACTTC. Amino acid sequence: CSAPNQGWNEQYF. V gene TRBV20-1 combines with J gene TRBJ2-7; D possibly corresponds to TRBD1 (6 bases). The germline gives CDR1 DFQATT, CDR2 SNEGSKA (reference sequence). V lost 6 bases and J lost 7, with 19 bases in between. This CDR3 contains 13 residues.

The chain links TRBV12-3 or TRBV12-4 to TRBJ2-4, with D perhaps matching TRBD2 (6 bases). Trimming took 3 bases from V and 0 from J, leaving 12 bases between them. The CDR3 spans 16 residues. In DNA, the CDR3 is TGTGCCAGCAGTTTTGGAGCGGGCGGAGCCAAAAACATTCAGTACTTC. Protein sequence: CASSFGAGGAKNIQYF.

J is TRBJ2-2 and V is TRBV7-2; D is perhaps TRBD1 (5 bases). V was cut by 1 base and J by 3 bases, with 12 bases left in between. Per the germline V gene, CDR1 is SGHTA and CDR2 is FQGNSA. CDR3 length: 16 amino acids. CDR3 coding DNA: TGTGCCAGCAGCTTAGGAGCAGGGATGGACACCGGGGAGCTGTTTTTT. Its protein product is CASSLGAGMDTGELFF.

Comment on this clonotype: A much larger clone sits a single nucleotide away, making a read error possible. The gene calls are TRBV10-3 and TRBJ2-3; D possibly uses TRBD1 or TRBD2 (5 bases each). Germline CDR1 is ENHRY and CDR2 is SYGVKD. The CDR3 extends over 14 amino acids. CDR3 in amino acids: CAISSGGSTDAQYF. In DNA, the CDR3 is TGTGCCATCAGCAGTGGGGGTAGCACAGATGCGCAGTATTTT.

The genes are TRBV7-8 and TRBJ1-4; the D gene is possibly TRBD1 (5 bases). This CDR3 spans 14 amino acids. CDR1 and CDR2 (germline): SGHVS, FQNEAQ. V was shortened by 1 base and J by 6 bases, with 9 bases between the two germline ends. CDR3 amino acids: CASSLGQGDEKLFF. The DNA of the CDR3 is TGTGCCAGCAGCTTAGGGCAGGGTGATGAAAAACTGTTTTTT.

CDR3 bases: TGTGCCAGCAGGGCCTCTGGCAGGCCCGTTAGAGGGTATGGCTACACCTTC. It is translated as CASRASGRPVRGYGYTF. This chain uses TRBV12-3 or TRBV12-4 with TRBJ1-2; D is undetermined. This CDR3 has 17 residues. Trimming removed 6 bases at V and 5 bases at J, with 25 bases between.

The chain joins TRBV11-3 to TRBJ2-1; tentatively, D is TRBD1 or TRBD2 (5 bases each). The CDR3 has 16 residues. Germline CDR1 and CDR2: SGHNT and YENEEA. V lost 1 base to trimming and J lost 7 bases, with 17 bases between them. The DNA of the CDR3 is TGTGCCAGCAGCTTAGGGGACCCACCTACGCGGAATGAGCAGTTCTTC. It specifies CASSLGDPPTRNEQFF.

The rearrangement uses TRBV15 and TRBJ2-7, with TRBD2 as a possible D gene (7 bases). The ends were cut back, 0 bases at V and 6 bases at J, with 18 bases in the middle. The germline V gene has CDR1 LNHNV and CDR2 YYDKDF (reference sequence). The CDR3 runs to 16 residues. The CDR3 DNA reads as TGTGCCACCAGCAGAGACGGGGGGCCTCTCTCTATCGAGCAGTACTTC. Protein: CATSRDGGPLSIEQYF.

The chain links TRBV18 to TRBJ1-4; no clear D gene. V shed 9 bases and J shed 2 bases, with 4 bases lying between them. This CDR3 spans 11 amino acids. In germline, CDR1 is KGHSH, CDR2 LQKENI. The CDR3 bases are TGTGCCAGGCCCACTAATGAAAAACTGTTTTTT. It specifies CARPTNEKLFF.

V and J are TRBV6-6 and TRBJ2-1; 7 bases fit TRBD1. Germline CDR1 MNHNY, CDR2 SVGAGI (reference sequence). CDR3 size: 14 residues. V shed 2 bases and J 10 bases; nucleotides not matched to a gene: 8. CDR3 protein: CASSYGDRTYEQFF. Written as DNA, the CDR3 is TGTGCCAGCAGTTACGGGGACAGAACCTACGAGCAGTTCTTC.

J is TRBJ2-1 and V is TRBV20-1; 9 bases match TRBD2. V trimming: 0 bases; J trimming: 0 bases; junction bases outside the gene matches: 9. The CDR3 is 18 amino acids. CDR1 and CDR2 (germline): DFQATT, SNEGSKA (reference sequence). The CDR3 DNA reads TGCAGTGCTAGAGATAAGCGGGGGGCCCAAATCTCCTACAATGAGCAGTTCTTC. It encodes CSARDKRGAQISYNEQFF.

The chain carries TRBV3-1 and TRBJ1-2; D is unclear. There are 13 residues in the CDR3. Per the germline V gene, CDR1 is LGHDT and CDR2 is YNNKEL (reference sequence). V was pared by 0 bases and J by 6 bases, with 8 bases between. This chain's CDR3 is CASSQDQRNGYTF. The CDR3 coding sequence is TGTGCCAGCAGCCAAGATCAAAGGAATGGCTACACCTTC. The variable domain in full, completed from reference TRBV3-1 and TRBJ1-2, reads DTAVSQTPKYLVTQMGNDKSIKCEQNLGHDTMYWYKQDSKKFLKIMFSYNNKELIINETVPNRFSPKSPDKAHLNLHINSLELGDSAVYFCASSQDQRNGYTFGSGTRLTVV.

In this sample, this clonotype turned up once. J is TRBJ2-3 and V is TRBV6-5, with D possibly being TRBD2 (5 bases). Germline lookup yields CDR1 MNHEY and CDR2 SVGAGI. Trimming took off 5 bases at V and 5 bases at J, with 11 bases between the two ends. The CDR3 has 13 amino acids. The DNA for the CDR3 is TGTGCCAGCAGTACCCCCGCGGGAGATACGCAGTATTTT. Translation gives CASSTPAGDTQYF.